This TCR beta chain was sequenced in a study of blood T cell repertoires in COVID-19. Overall study: Sites in the United States, Italy and Spain provided acute and convalescent COVID-19 samples. In each case, the material was cDNA or gDNA derived from T cells, B-cell-depleted T cells, or PBMCs.

Authors' analysis steps: Scientists estimated how many nucleated cells there were by amplifying reference gene primers. Here immunoSEQ multiplex PCR was the method, and the copy in TCRdb shows in-frame clones only, minus some. V and J calls plus clone size are reproduced from that table; the DNA served to infer D and trimming. The sample has about 110,000 clones; about 75% are singletons. V lost 5 bases and J lost 4; bases outside the gene matches: 6. This CDR3 comprises 14 residues. The germline gives CDR1 SNHLY, CDR2 FYNNEI. J is TRBJ1-2 and V is TRBV2, with 8 bases aligning to TRBD1. The receptor's source is a man older than 75 with acute or convalescent COVID-19. The sequenced sample consisted of peripheral blood. CDR3 in amino acids: CASSLTGAGYGYTF. CDR3 bases: TGTGCCAGCAGTCTGACAGGGGCGGGCTATGGCTACACCTTC.